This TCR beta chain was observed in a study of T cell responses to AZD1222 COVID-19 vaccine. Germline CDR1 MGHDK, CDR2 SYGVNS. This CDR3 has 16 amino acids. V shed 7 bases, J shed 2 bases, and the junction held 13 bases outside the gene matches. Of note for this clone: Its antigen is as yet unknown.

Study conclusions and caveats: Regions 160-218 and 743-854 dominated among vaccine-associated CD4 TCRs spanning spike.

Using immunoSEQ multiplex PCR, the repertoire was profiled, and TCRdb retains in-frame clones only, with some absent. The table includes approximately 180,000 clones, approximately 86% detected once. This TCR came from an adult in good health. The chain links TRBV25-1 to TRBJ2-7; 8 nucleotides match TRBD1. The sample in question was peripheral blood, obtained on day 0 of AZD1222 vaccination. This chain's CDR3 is CASTHRDRRLPYEQYF. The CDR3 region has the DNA TGTGCCAGCACGCACCGGGACAGGCGACTCCCCTACGAGCAGTACTTC.